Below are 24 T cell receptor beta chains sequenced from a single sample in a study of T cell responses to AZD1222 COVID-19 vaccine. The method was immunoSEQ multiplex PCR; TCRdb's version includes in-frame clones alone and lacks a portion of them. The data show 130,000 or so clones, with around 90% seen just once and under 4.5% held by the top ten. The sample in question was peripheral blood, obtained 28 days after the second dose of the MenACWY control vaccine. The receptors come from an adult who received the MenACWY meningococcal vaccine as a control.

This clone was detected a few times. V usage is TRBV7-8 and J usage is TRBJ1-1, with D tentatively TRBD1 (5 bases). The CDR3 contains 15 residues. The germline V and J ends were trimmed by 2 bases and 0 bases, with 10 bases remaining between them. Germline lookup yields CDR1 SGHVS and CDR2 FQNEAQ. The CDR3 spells CASSLRGHLNTEAFF. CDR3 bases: TGTGCCAGCAGCTTAAGAGGACACCTGAACACTGAAGCTTTCTTT.

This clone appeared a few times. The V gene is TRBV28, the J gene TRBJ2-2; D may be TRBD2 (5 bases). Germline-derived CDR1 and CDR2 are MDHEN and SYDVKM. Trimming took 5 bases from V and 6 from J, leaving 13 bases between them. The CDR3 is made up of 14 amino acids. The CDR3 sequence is CASSPGERPGELFF. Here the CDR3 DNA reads TGTGCCAGCAGTCCGGGTGAGCGGCCCGGGGAGCTGTTTTTT.

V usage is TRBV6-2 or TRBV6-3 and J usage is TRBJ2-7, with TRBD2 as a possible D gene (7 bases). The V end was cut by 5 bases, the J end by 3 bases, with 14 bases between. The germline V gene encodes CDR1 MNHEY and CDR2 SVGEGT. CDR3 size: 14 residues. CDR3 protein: CASSQGLGGYEQYF. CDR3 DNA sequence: TGTGCCAGCAGTCAAGGACTAGGGGGCTACGAGCAGTACTTC.

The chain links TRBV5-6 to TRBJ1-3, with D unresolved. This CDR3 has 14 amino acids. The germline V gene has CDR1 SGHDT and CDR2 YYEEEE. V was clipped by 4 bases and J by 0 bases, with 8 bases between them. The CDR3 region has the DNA TGTGCCAGCAGCCTCGTCTCCTCTGGAAACACCATATATTTT. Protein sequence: CASSLVSSGNTIYF.

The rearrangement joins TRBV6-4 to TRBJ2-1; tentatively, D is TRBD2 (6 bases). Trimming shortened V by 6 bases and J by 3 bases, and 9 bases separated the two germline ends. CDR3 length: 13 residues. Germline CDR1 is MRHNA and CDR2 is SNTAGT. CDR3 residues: CASSPGDYNEQFF. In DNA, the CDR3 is TGTGCCAGCAGCCCGGGGGACTACAATGAGCAGTTCTTC.

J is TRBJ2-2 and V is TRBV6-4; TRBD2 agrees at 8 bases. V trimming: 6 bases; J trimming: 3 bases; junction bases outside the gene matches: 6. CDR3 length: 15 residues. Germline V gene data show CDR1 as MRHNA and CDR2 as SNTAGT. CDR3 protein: CASRATSGHTGELFF. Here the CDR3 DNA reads TGTGCCAGCAGAGCAACTAGCGGCCACACCGGGGAGCTGTTTTTT.

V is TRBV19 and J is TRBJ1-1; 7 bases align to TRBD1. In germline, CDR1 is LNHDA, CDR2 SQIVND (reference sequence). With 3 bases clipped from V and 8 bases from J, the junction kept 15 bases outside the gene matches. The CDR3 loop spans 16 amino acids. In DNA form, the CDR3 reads TGTGCCAGTAGTATCCTGGGACAGAGATGGTCCTCCGAAGCTTTCTTT. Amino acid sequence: CASSILGQRWSSEAFF.

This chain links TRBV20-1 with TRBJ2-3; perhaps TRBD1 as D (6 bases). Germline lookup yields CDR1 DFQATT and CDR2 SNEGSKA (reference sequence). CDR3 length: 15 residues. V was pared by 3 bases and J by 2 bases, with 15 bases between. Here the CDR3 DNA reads TGCAGTGCTAGTGTAAACAGGGTCCACACAGATACGCAGTATTTT. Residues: CSASVNRVHTDTQYF.

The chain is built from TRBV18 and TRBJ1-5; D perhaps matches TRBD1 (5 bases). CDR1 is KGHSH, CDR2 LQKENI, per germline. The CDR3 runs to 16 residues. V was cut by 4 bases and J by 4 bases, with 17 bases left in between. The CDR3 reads CASSLGQGGRNQPQHF. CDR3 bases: TGTGCCAGCTCACTAGGGCAGGGAGGGAGAAATCAGCCCCAGCATTTT.

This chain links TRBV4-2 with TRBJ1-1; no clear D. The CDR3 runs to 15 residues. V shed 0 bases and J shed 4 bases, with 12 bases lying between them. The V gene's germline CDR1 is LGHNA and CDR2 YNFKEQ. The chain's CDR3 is CASSQDPGLVTEAFF. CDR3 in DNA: TGTGCCAGCAGCCAAGATCCGGGTTTGGTCACTGAAGCTTTCTTT.

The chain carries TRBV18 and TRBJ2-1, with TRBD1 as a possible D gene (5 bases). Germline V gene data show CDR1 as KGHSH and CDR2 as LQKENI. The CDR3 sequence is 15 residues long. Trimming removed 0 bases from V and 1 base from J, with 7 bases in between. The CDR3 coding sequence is TGTGCCAGCTCACCACCAACAGGATCCTACAATGAGCAGTTCTTC. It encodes CASSPPTGSYNEQFF. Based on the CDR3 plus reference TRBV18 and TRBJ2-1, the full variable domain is NAGVMQNPRHLVRRRGQEARLRCSPMKGHSHVYWYRQLPEEGLKFMVYLQKENIIDESGMPKERFSAEFPKEGPSILRIQQVVRGDSAAYFCASSPPTGSYNEQFFGPGTRLTVL.

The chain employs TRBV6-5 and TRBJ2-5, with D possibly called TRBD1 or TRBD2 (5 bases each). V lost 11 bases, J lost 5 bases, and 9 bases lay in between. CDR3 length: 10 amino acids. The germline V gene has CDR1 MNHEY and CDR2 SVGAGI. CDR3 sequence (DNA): TGTGCCTCATGGGGGGAGACCCAGTACTTC. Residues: CASWGETQYF.

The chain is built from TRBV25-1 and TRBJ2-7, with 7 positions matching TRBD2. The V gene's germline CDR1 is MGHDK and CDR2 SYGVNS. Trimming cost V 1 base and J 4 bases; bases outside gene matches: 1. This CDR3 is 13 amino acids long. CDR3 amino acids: CASSEFGRYEQYF. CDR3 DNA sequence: TGTGCCAGCAGTGAATTCGGGAGGTACGAGCAGTACTTC.

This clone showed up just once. The CDR3 spells CASSKVCGYTF. CDR3 sequence (DNA): TGTGCCAGCAGCAAAGTCTGTGGCTACACCTTC. The chain couples TRBV21-1 to TRBJ1-2. TRBV21-1 is an annotated pseudogene. This CDR3 comprises 11 residues.

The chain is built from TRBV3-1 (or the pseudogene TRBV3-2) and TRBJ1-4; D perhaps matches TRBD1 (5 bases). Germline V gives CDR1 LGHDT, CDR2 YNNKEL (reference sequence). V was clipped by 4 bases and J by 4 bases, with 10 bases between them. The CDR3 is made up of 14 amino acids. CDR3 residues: CASSPLTVNEKLFF. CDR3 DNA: TGTGCCAGCAGCCCTCTGACAGTTAATGAAAAACTGTTTTTT.

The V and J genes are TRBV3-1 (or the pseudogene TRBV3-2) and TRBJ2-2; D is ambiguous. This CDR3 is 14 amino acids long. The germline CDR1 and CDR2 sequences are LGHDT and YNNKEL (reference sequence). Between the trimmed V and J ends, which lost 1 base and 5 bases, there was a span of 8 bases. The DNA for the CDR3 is TGTGCCAGCAGCCAAGCACTGGGGACCGGGGAGCTGTTTTTT. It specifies CASSQALGTGELFF.

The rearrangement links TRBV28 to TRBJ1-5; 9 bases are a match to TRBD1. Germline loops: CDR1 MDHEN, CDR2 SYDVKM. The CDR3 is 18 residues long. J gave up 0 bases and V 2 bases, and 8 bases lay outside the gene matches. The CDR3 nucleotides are TGTGCCAGCAGTTTAGCCGGACAGGGGCAGTATAGCAATCAGCCCCAGCATTTT. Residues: CASSLAGQGQYSNQPQHF.

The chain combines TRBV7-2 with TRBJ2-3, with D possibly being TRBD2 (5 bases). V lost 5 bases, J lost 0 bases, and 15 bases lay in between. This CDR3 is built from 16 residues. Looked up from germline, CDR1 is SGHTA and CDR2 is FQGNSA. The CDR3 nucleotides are TGTGCCAGCAGCCTACGGGCGGGCGCTAGCACAGATACGCAGTATTTT. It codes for CASSLRAGASTDTQYF.

In DNA, the CDR3 is TGTGCCAGCAGTTACCAGGACAGGGCTTATGAAGCTTTCTTT. This gives the protein CASSYQDRAYEAFF. V usage is TRBV6-6 and J usage is TRBJ1-1; 8 bases fit TRBD1. The CDR3 runs to 14 residues. V shed 2 bases and J 7 bases; nucleotides not matched to a gene: 6. CDR1 is MNHNY and CDR2 is SVGAGI in the germline V gene (reference sequence).

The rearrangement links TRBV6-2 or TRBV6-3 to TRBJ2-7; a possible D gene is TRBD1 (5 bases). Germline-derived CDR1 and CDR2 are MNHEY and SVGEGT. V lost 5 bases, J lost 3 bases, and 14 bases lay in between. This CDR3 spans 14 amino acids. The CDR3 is CASSTIRQHYEQYV. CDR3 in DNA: TGTGCCAGCAGTACCATTAGACAGCACTACGAGCAGTACGTC.

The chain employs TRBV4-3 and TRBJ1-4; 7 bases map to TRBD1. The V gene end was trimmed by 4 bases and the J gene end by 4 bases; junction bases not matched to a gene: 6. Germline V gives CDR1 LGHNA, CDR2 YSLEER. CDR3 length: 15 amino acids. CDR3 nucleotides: TGCGCCAGCAGCCCACAGGGGTTGGTTAATGAAAAACTGTTTTTT. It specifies CASSPQGLVNEKLFF.

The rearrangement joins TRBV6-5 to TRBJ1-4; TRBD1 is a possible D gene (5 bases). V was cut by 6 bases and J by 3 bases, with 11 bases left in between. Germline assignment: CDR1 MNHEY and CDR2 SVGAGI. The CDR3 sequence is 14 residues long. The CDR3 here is CASSPTGPNEKLFF. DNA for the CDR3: TGTGCCAGCAGCCCAACAGGTCCTAATGAAAAACTGTTTTTT.

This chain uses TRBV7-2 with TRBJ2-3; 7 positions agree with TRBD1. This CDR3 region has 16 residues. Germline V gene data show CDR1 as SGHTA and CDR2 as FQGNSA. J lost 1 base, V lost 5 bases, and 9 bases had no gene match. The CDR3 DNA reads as TGTGCCAGCAGCGTACAGGGGACCACCGGCACAGATACGCAGTATTTT. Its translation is CASSVQGTTGTDTQYF.

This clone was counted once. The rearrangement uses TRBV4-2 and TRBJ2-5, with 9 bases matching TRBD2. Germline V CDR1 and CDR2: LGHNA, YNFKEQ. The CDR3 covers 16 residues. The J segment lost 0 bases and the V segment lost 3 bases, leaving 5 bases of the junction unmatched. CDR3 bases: TGTGCCAGCAGCCAGACTAGCGGAATGTACCAAGAGACCCAGTACTTC. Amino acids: CASSQTSGMYQETQYF.